This TCR beta chain was captured by sequencing in a study of regulatory T cells in long-lasting Graves disease. The sample holds many counts of this clonotype. The CDR3 length is 14 residues. Per germline, CDR1 SQVTM and CDR2 ANQGSEA. Trimming cost V 2 bases and J 4 bases, with 14 bases left between them. Libraries of TCR beta came from iRepertoire HTBI primers plus Arm-PCR of CDR3 regions. TCRdb reanalysed the multiplex PCR reads using MiXCR and keeps one entry per CDR3 protein. The sample includes about 540,000 distinct CDR3 sequences, less than 15% of them seen just once. Time point: newly diagnosed GD, antithyroid drugs for less than 3 months. PBMCs provided the RNA from which the TCR library was made. American Thyroid Association guidelines defined how Graves' disease was diagnosed. The same sample was also studied in work on T cells in Graves' hyperthyroidism and ophthalmopathy.

The sequence was obtained from a young man with Graves disease. Specimen: peripheral blood mononuclear cells (PBMCs), collected at new diagnosis, from a patient treated with antithyroid drugs. The chain joins TRBV29-1 to TRBJ1-1; D call uncertain. The CDR3 sequence: CSVERLITATEAFF. DNA of the CDR3: TGCAGCGTTGAAAGGCTCATCACAGCCACTGAAGCTTTCTTT. Filled out from reference TRBV29-1 and TRBJ1-1, the complete variable domain reads SAVISQKPSRDICQRGTSLTIQCQVDSQVTMMFWYRQQPGQSLTLIATANQGSEATYESGFVIDKFPISRPNLTFSTLTVSNMSPEDSSIYLCSVERLITATEAFFGQGTRLTVV.